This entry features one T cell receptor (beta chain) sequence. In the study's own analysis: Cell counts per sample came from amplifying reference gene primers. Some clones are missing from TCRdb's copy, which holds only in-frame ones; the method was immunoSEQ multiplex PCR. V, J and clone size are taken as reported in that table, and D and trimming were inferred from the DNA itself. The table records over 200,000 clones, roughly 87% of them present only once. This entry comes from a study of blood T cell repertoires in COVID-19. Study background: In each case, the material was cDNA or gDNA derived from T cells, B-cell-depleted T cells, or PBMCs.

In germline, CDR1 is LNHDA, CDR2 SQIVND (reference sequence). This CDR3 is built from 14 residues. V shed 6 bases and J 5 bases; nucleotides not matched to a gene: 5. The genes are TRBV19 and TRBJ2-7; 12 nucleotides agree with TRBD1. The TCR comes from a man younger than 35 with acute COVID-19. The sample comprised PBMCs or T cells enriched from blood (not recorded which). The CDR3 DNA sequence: TGTGCCAGTAGCGACGGGACAGGGGGCAACGAGCAGTACTTC. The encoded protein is CASSDGTGGNEQYF.